A single sample gave rise to the 9 T cell receptor beta chains below, sequenced in a study of shared clonotypes between healthy human individuals. Cells designated naive CD8 were CD45RO-negative and were positively selected for CCR7, with terminally differentiated effector memory CD45RA+ cells excluded. Assay used: immunoSEQ multiplex PCR; TCRdb lists only in-frame clones, some missing. The table shows hundreds of thousands of clones, with roughly 95% occurring only once. Sequencing used naive CD8+ T cells sorted from blood. The receptors originated from a woman aged 25-40 years in good health.

The chain links TRBV2 to TRBJ2-2, with D possibly matching TRBD2 (8 bases). Between the trimmed V and J ends, which lost 3 bases and 6 bases, there was a span of 29 bases. Germline lookup yields CDR1 SNHLY and CDR2 FYNNEI. CDR3 size: 20 residues. This CDR3 is CASSDVAGGGERESSGELFF. CDR3 DNA sequence: TGTGCCAGCAGTGATGTGGCAGGGGGAGGCGAGCGGGAGTCCTCCGGGGAGCTGTTTTTT.

The J gene is TRBJ1-5, the V gene TRBV28; TRBD1 might be the D (5 bases). Germline V gene lookup returns CDR1 MDHEN and CDR2 SYDVKM. V lost 1 base and J lost 0, with 19 bases in between. The CDR3 extends over 19 amino acids. CDR3 DNA sequence: TGTGCCAGCAGTTTATATCCAACCCTCAAGAGGGGTAGCAATCAGCCCCAGCATTTT. This encodes CASSLYPTLKRGSNQPQHF.

J is TRBJ1-1 and V is TRBV27; D is possibly TRBD1 (5 bases). V was pared by 3 bases and J by 11 bases, with 16 bases between. Germline lookup yields CDR1 MNHEY and CDR2 SMNVEV (reference sequence). The CDR3 runs to 13 residues. As DNA, the CDR3 is TGTGCCAGCAGTTTGTCTAGGGACCGGCGCGCTTTCTTT. It translates to CASSLSRDRRAFF.

The chain recombines TRBV11-2 with TRBJ2-7; D not resolved. The germline gives CDR1 SGHAT, CDR2 FQNNGV. The CDR3 runs 13 residues. Trimming pared 3 bases from V and 2 bases from J, leaving 8 bases between. The CDR3 region has the DNA TGTGCCAGCAGCTTCGGGTACCCCTACGAGCAGTACTTC. Translated, it gives CASSFGYPYEQYF.

The chain employs TRBV25-1 and TRBJ2-7, with 9 bases lining up with TRBD1. Trimming removed 5 bases from V and 7 bases from J; junction bases left unmatched: 6. Germline loops: CDR1 MGHDK, CDR2 SYGVNS. CDR3 length: 13 amino acids. Here the CDR3 DNA reads TGTGCCAGCAGTAACGGACAGGGGAAAGAGCAGTACTTC. Encoded protein: CASSNGQGKEQYF.

The chain joins TRBV7-9 to TRBJ1-2; 9 nucleotides match TRBD1. Germline CDR1 reads SEHNR; CDR2 reads FQNEAQ (reference sequence). This CDR3 is built from 16 residues. Trimming at V came to 1 base and at J to 10 bases, leaving 13 bases not matched to a gene. Here the CDR3 DNA reads TGTGCCAGCAGCTTAGGCGGGAGTACGGGACAGGGAGACTACACCTTC. The encoded protein is CASSLGGSTGQGDYTF.

The chain combines TRBV10-3 with TRBJ1-1; no clear D gene. Germline V gives CDR1 ENHRY, CDR2 SYGVKD. The CDR3 contains 14 residues. V lost 3 bases and J 0 bases, leaving 8 bases between the germline ends. The CDR3 loop is CAISDEGMNTEAFF. CDR3 coding DNA: TGTGCCATCAGTGATGAGGGAATGAACACTGAAGCTTTCTTT.

This clone has just one count. V gene TRBV4-2 combines with J gene TRBJ1-1; D perhaps matches TRBD1 (5 bases). This CDR3 is built from 17 residues. The V gene's germline CDR1 is LGHNA and CDR2 YNFKEQ. V was pared by 0 bases and J by 0 bases, with 14 bases between. The CDR3 coding sequence is TGTGCCAGCAGCCAAGAAGTGTTGCGGGGCCTGAACACTGAAGCTTTCTTT. Protein sequence: CASSQEVLRGLNTEAFF.

In its sample, this clone was seen once. V gene TRBV4-2 combines with J gene TRBJ2-1; D uncertain. Trimming stripped 1 base from V and 0 bases from J, with 10 bases between. CDR3 length: 16 residues. CDR1 is LGHNA and CDR2 is YNFKEQ in the germline V gene. CDR3 DNA: TGTGCCAGCAGCCAAGTTTTATCCAACTCCTACAATGAGCAGTTCTTC. Translation gives CASSQVLSNSYNEQFF.